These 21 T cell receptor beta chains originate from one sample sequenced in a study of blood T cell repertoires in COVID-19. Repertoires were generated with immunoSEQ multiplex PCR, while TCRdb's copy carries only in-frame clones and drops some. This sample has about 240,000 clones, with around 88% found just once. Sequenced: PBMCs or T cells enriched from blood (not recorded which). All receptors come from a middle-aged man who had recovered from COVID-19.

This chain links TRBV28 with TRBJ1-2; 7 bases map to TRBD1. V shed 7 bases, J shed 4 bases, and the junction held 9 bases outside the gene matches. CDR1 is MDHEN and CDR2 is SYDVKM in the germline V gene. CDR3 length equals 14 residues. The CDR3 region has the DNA TGTGCCAGCACCCCCGGGGGACAGACCTATGGCTACACCTTC. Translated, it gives CASTPGGQTYGYTF.

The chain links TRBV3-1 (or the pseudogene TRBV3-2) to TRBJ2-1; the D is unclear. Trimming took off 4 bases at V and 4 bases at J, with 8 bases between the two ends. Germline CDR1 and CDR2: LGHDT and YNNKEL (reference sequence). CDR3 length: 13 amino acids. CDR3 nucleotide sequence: TGTGCCAGCAGCCGAGATCTTTACAATGAGCAGTTCTTC. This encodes CASSRDLYNEQFF.

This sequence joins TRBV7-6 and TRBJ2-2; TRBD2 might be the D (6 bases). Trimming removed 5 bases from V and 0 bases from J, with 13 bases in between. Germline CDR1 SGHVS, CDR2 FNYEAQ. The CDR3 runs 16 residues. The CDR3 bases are TGTGCCAGCAGCCAAAGGTGGGGGGCGAACACCGGGGAGCTGTTTTTT. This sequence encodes CASSQRWGANTGELFF. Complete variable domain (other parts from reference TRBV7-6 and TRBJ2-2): GAGVSQSPRYKVTKRGQDVALRCDPISGHVSLYWYRQALGQGPEFLTYFNYEAQQDKSGLPNDRFSAERPEGSISTLTIQRTEQRDSAMYRCASSQRWGANTGELFFGEGSRLTVL.

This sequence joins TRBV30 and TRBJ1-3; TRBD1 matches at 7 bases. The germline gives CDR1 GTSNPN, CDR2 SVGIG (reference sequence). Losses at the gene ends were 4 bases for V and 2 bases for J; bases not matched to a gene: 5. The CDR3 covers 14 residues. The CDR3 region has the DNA TGTGCCTGGAATTCCGACAGGGCTGGAAACACCATATATTTT. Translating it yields CAWNSDRAGNTIYF. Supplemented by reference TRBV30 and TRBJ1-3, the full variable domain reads SQTIHQWPATLVQPVGSPLSLECTVEGTSNPNLYWYRQAAGRGLQLLFYSVGIGQISSEVPQNLSASRPQDRQFILSSKKLLLSDSGFYLCAWNSDRAGNTIYFGEGSWLTVV.

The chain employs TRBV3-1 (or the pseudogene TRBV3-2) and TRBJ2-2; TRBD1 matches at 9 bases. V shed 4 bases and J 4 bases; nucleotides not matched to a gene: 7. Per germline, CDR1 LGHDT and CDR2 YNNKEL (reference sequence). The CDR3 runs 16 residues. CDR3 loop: CASSPPGTGSTGELFF. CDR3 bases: TGTGCCAGCAGCCCCCCCGGGACAGGGAGCACCGGGGAGCTGTTTTTT.

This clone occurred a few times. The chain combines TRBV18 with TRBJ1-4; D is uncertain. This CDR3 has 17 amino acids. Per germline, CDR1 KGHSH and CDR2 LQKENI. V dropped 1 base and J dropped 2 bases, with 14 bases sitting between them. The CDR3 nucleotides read TGTGCCAGCTCACCACGGGCCGGGATCGCGACTAATGAAAAACTGTTTTTT. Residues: CASSPRAGIATNEKLFF.

This CDR3 reads CASSYGHNSNQPQHF. Written as DNA, the CDR3 is TGTGCCAGCAGTTACGGACACAATAGCAATCAGCCCCAGCATTTT. The chain joins TRBV6-2 or TRBV6-3 to TRBJ1-5; tentative D call: TRBD1 (5 bases). The V end was cut by 2 bases, the J end by 0 bases, with 8 bases between. CDR1 is MNHEY, CDR2 SVGEGT, per germline. The CDR3 is made up of 15 amino acids.

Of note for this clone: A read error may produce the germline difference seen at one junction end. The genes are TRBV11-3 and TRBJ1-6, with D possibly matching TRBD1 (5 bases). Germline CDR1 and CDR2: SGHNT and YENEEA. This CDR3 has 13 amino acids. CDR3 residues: CASSIDSNSPLHF. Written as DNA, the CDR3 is TGTGCCAGCAGCATAGACAGTAATTCACCCCTCCACTTT.

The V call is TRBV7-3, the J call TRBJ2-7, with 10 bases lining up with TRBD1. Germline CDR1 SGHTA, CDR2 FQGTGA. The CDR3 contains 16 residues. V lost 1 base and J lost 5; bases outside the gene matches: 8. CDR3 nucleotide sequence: TGTGCCAGCAGCTTAAAACCAGGACAGGGGGTCCACGAGCAGTACTTC. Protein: CASSLKPGQGVHEQYF.

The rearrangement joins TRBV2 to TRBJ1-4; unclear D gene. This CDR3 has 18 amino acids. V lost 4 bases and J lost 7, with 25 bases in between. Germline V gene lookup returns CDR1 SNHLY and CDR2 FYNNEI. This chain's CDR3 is CASSGLFGVGSGGEKLFF. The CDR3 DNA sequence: TGTGCCAGCAGTGGATTATTCGGCGTCGGGAGCGGAGGTGAAAAACTGTTTTTT.

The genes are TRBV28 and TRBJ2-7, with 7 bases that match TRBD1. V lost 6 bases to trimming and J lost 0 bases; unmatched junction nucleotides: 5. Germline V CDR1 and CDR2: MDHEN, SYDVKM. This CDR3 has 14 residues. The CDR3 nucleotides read TGTGCCAGCAGCCCGACAGGGATCTCCTACGAGCAGTACTTC. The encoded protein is CASSPTGISYEQYF.

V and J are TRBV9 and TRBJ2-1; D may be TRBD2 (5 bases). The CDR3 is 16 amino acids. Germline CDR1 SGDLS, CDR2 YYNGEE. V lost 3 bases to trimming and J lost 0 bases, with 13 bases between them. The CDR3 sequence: CASSASVAPSYNEQFF. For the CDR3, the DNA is TGTGCCAGCAGCGCCTCAGTAGCGCCCTCCTACAATGAGCAGTTCTTC.

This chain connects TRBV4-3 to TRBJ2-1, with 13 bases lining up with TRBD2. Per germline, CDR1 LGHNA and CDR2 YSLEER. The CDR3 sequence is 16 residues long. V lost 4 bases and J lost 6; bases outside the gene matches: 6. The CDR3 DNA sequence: TGCGCCAGCAGCCTCTCCGGGACTAGCGGGATCAATGAGCAGTTCTTC. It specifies CASSLSGTSGINEQFF.

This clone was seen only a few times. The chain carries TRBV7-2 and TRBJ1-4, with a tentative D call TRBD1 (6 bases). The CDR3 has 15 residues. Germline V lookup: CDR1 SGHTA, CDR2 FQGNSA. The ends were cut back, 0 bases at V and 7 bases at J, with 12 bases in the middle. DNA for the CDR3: TGTGCCAGCAGCTTAGCGGGGGCAGTAGGTGAAAAACTGTTTTTT. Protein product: CASSLAGAVGEKLFF.

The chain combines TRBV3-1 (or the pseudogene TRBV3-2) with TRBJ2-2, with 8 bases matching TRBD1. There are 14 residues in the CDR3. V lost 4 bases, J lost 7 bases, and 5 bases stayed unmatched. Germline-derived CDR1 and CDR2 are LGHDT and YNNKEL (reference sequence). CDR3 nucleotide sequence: TGTGCCAGCAGCCCTCGAGACAGGGGCGGGGAGCTGTTTTTT. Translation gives CASSPRDRGGELFF.

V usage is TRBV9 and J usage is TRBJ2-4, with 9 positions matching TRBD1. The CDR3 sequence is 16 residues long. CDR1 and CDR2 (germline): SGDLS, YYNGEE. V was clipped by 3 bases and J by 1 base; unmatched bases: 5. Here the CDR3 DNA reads TGTGCCAGCAGCGCACAGGGGGCTCTTGCCAAAAACATTCAGTACTTC. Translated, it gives CASSAQGALAKNIQYF.

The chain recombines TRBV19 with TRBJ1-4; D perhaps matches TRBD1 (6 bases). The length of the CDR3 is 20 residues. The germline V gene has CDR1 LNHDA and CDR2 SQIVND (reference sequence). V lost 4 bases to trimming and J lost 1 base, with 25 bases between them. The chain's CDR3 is CASSSERLGGRIGTNEKLFF. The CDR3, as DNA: TGTGCCAGTAGTAGCGAACGACTGGGGGGGCGCATTGGAACTAATGAAAAACTGTTTTTT.

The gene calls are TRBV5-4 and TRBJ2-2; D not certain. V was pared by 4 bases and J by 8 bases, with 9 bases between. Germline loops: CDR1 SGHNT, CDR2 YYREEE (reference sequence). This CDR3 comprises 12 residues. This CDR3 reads CASSTRVGELFF. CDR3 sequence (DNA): TGTGCCAGCAGCACCCGGGTAGGGGAGCTGTTTTTT. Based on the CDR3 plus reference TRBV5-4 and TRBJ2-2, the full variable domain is ETGVTQSPTHLIKTRGQQVTLRCSSQSGHNTVSWYQQALGQGPQFIFQYYREEENGRGNFPPRFSGLQFPNYSSELNVNALELDDSALYLCASSTRVGELFFGEGSRLTVL.

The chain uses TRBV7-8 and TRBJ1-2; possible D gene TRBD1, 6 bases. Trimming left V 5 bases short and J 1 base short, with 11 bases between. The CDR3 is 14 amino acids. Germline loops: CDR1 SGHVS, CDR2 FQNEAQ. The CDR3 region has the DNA TGTGCCAGCAGCGTCCACAGGGTTAACTATGGCTACACCTTC. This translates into CASSVHRVNYGYTF.

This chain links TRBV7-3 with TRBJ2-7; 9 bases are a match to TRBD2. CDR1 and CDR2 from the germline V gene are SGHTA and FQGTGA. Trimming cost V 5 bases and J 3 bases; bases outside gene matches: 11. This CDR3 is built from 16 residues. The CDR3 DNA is TGTGCCAGCAGCCCCCCCTTGGCGGGAGGGTACTACGAGCAGTACTTC. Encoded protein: CASSPPLAGGYYEQYF. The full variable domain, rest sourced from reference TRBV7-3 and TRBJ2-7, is GAGVSQTPSNKVTEKGKYVELRCDPISGHTALYWYRQSLGQGPEFLIYFQGTGAADDSGLPNDRFFAVRPEGSVSTLKIQRTERGDSAVYLCASSPPLAGGYYEQYFGPGTRLTVT.

The CDR3 coding sequence is TGTGCCAGTAGGAGGACAGGCTTCCTTATGAACACTGAAGCTTTCTTT. It codes for CASRRTGFLMNTEAFF. The V gene is TRBV19, the J gene TRBJ1-1; TRBD1 matches at 7 bases. The ends lost 6 bases at V and 0 bases at J; junction bases unmatched: 10. The CDR3 has 16 residues. Germline CDR1 is LNHDA and CDR2 is SQIVND (reference sequence).